This T cell receptor beta chain came from a study of blood T cell repertoires in COVID-19. As for this clone: The identical CDR3 is also encoded by other nucleotide sequences in the sample.

The CDR3 loop spans 13 amino acids. Germline CDR1 and CDR2: SGDLS and YYNGEE. The ends were cut back, 2 bases at V and 5 bases at J, with 10 bases in the middle. Sequencing used immunoSEQ multiplex PCR; TCRdb keeps in-frame clones, though not all of them. The data contain some 400,000 clones, about 87% of them seen just once; the ten biggest clones take up 1% to 1.5%. This rearrangement joins TRBV9 to TRBJ2-5; D is possibly TRBD2 (5 bases). The clonotype comes from a man younger than 40 who had recovered from COVID-19. Sequencing was carried out using PBMCs or T cells enriched from blood (not recorded which). CDR3 sequence reads: CASSVSGEETQYF. Here the CDR3 DNA reads TGTGCCAGCAGCGTCTCCGGGGAGGAGACCCAGTACTTC.